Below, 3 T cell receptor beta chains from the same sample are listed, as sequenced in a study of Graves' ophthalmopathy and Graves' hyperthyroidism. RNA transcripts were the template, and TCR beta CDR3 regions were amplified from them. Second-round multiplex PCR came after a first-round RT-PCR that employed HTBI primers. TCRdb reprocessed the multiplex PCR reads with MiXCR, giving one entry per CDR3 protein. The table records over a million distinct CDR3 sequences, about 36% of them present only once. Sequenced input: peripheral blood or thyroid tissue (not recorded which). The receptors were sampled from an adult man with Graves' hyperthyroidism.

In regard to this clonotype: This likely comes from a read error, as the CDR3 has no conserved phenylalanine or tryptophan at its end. CDR3 nucleotide sequence: TGCGCCAGCAGCCTCAAAGCAGATCAGCCCCAGCATCTT. This translates into CASSLKADQPQHL. This chain joins TRBV4-3 and TRBJ1-5; D is unclear. Trimming took 4 bases from V and 5 from J, leaving 9 bases between them. The CDR3 contains 13 residues. CDR1 and CDR2 from the germline V gene are LGHNA and YSLEER.

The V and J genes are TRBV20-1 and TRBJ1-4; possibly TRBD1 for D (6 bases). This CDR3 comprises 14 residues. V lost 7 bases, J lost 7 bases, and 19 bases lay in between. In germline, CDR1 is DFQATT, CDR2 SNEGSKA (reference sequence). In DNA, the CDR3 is TGCAGTGGGTCGACGACAGGTCCCGGTGAAAAACTGTTTTTT. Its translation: CSGSTTGPGEKLFF.

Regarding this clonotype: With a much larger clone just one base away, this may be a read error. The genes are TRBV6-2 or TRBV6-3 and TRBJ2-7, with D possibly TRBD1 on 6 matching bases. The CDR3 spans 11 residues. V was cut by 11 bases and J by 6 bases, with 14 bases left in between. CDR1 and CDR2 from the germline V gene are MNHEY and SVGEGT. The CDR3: CAGGRGSEQYF. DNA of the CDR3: TGTGCCGGCGGCAGGGGAAGCGAGCAGTACTTC.